This TCR beta chain emerged from a study of tumor and adjacent non-tumor tissue in lung cancer. The wider study: Patients comprised 12 adenocarcinoma, 2 squamous cell carcinoma and 1 small cell lung cancer. Aged roughly 31 to 76 years, patients included 10 men and a few women with stage I to III disease.

This CDR3 comprises 17 residues. The germline V gene encodes CDR1 MNHNS and CDR2 SASEGT. Remarks on this clonotype: What it binds is unknown. One end of the junction varies from germline; a read error may be responsible.

A modified ARM-PCR protocol with three rounds of nested PCR amplified TCRbeta. TCRdb reprocessed the multiplex PCR reads with MiXCR, giving one entry per CDR3 protein. The profile shows some 51,000 distinct CDR3 sequences, more than 55% of them singletons. Findings and caveats of the study: TCR diversity was significantly greater in tumor than normal lung tissue.

This sample's RNA came from whole unsorted tissue. More than 3 cm separated this lung sample from the edge of the tumor. The source material was distant non-tumor lung tissue. This chain uses TRBV6-1 with TRBJ1-5; a possible D gene is TRBD1 (5 bases). The receptor was derived from a woman aged 65 to 85 with non-small cell lung cancer. CDR3: CACSAYSRAYSNQPQHF. The CDR3 DNA follows: TGTGCCTGCAGTGCGTATAGCAGGGCCTATAGCAATCAGCCCCAGCATTTT.